This TCR beta chain was profiled in a study of T cell responses to AZD1222 COVID-19 vaccine. General study points: Seropositive status at baseline applied to only a handful of AZD1222 recipients. Nearly half of unique spike-specific TCRs reportedly avoided B.1.351 and B.1.1.7 mutated regions. Repertoires were obtained solely post-peak T cell response. Donors, mostly white British, included more females; clonal diversity was possibly underestimated.

The protocol was immunoSEQ multiplex PCR, while the TCRdb copy is restricted to in-frame clones and leaves out a portion. The sample yields roughly 150,000 clones, approximately 90% seen once. The length of the CDR3 is 13 residues. Trimming took off 0 bases at V and 3 bases at J, with 4 bases between the two ends. CDR1 SGHRS and CDR2 YFSETQ come from the germline V gene. Comments on this clone: The antigen remains undetermined.

The V and J genes are TRBV5-1 and TRBJ2-1, with no clear D. The sequencing here drew on peripheral blood, taken on day 0 of AZD1222 vaccination. This TCR came from an adult in good health. The CDR3 nucleotides read TGCGCCAGCAGCTTGGTCCTCTACAATGAGCAGTTCTTC. Translation: CASSLVLYNEQFF.